This T cell receptor (beta chain) was observed in a study of blood T cell repertoires in COVID-19. Membership in each cohort depended on participant-reported clinical history. Authors' analysis steps: Quantification of nucleated cells was approximated via reference gene primer amplification. Profiling relied on immunoSEQ multiplex PCR, and the TCRdb table lists in-frame clones only, not all of them. Clone size and V and J calls were adopted from that table, with D and trimming inferred from the DNA. The table shows approximately 220,000 clones, with 85% occurring only once. V gave up 1 base and J gave up 7 bases; unmatched junction bases: 7. CDR3 length equals 14 residues. Germline V gene sequence: CDR1 LGHNA, CDR2 YNFKEQ.

The sequenced sample was PBMCs or T cells enriched from blood (not recorded which). The chain links TRBV4-2 to TRBJ2-7, with 7 bases identical to TRBD1. This receptor was taken from a middle-aged man who had recovered from COVID-19. CDR3 coding DNA: TGTGCCAGCAGCCAAGGCAGGGGGAGCAGGGAGCAGTACTTC. Translation: CASSQGRGSREQYF.